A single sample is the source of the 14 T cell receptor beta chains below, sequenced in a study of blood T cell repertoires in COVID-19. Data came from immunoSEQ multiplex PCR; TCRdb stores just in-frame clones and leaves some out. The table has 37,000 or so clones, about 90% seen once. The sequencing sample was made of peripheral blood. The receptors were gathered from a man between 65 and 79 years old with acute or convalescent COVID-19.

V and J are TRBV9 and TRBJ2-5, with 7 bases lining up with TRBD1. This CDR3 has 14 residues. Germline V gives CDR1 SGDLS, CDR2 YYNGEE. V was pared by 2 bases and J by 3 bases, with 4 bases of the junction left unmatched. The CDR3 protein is CASSVGTVEETQYF. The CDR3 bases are TGTGCCAGCAGCGTTGGGACAGTCGAAGAGACCCAGTACTTC.

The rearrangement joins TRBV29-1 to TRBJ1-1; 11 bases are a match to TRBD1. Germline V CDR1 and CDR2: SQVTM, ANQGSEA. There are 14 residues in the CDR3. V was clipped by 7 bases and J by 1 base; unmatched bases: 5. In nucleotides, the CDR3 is TGCAGCGCCGGGACAGGGGGTGGGAACACTGAAGCTTTCTTT. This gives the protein CSAGTGGGNTEAFF. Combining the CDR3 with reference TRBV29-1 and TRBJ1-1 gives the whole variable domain SAVISQKPSRDICQRGTSLTIQCQVDSQVTMMFWYRQQPGQSLTLIATANQGSEATYESGFVIDKFPISRPNLTFSTLTVSNMSPEDSSIYLCSAGTGGGNTEAFFGQGTRLTVV.

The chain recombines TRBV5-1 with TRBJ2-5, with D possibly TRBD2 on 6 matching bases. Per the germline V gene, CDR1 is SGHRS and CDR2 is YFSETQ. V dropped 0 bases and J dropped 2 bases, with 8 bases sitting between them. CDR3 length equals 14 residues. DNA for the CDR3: TGCGCCAGCAGCTTGGGTAGCGGACAAGAGACCCAGTACTTC. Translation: CASSLGSGQETQYF.

CDR3 nucleotide sequence: TGTGCCAGCAGTTACTCGGACAGCCTAAGTGGCTACACCTTC. It encodes CASSYSDSLSGYTF. This rearrangement joins TRBV6-2 or TRBV6-3 to TRBJ1-2, with a possible D match to TRBD1 (6 bases). Trimming stripped 0 bases from V and 7 bases from J, with 12 bases between. The CDR3 contains 14 residues. Per germline, CDR1 MNHEY and CDR2 SVGEGT.

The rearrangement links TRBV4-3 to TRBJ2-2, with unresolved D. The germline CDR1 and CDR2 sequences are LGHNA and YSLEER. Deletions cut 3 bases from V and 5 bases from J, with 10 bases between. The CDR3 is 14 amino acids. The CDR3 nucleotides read TGCGCCAGCAGCCAGCAAGCGAGAACCGGGGAGCTGTTTTTT. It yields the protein CASSQQARTGELFF.

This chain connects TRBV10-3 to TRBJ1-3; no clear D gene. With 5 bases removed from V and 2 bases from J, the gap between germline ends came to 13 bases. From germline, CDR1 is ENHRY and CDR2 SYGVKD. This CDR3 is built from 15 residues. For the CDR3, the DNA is TGTGCCATCAGTTCCCACAGATCTCCTGGAAACACCATATATTTT. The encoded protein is CAISSHRSPGNTIYF.

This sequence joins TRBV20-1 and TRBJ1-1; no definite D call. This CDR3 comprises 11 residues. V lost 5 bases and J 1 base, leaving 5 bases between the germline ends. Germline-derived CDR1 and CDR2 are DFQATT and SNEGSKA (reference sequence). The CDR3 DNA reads TGCAGTGCTCTCCGGAACACTGAAGCTTTCTTT. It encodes CSALRNTEAFF.

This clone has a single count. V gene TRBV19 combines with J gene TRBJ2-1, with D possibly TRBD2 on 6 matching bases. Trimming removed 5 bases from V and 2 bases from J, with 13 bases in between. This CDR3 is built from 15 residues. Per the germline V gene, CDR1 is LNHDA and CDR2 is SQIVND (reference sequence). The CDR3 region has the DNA TGTGCCAGTAGTGGGGGGATCGGCGCCTACAATGAGCAGTTCTTC. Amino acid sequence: CASSGGIGAYNEQFF.

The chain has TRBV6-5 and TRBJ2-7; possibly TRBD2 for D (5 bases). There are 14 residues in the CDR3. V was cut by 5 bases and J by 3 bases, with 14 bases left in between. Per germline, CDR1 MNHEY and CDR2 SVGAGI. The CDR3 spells CASSIGRASYEQYF. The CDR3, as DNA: TGTGCCAGCAGTATCGGGCGGGCTAGCTACGAGCAGTACTTC.

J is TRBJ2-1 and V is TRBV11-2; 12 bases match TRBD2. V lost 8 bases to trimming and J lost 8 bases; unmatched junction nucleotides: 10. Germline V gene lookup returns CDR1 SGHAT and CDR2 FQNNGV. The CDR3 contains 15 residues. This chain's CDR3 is CASDKTSGSRDEQFF. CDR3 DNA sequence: TGTGCCAGCGATAAGACTAGCGGGAGTAGAGATGAGCAGTTCTTC.

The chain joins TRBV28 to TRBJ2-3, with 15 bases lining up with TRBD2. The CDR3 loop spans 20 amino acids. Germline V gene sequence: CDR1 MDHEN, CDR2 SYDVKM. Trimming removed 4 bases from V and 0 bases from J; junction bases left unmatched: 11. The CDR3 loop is CASSSRTSGRAYKSTDTQYF. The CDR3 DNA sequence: TGTGCCAGCAGTTCCCGGACTAGCGGGAGGGCCTATAAGAGCACAGATACGCAGTATTTT.

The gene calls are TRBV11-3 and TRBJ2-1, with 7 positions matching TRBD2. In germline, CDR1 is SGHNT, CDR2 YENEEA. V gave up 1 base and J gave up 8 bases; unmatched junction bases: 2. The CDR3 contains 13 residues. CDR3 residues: CASSLGLAHEQFF. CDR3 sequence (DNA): TGTGCCAGCAGCTTAGGACTAGCCCATGAGCAGTTCTTC. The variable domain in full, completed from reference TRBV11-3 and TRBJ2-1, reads EAGVVQSPRYKIIEKKQPVAFWCNPISGHNTLYWYLQNLGQGPELLIRYENEEAVDDSQLPKDRFSAERLKGVDSTLKIQPAELGDSAVYLCASSLGLAHEQFFGPGTRLTVL.

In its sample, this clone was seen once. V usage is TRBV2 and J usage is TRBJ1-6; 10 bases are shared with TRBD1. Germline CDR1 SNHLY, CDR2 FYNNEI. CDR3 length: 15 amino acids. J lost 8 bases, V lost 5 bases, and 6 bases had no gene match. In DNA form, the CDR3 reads TGTGCCAGCAGTCGACAGGGGGCGAGGGATTCACCCCTCCACTTT. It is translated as CASSRQGARDSPLHF.

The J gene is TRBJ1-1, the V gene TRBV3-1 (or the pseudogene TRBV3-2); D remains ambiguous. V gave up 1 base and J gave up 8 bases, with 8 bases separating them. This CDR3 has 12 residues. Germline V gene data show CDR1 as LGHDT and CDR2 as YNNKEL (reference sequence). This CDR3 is CASSQVLGEAFF. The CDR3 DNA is TGTGCCAGCAGCCAAGTTCTCGGGGAAGCTTTCTTT.